A single sample gave rise to the 17 T cell receptor beta chains below, sequenced in a study of T cells in localized non-small cell lung cancer. The table came from immunoSEQ multiplex PCR; TCRdb's copy has only in-frame clones and leaves some out. Of more than 20,000 clones in the sample, approximately 81% were seen once. Sequencing used PBMCs, obtained before any cancer treatment. These receptors were collected from a woman aged 40-69 years with stage II squamous cell lung carcinoma.

The genes are TRBV19 and TRBJ2-5; 9 bases map to TRBD1. The last part of the DNA fits TRBJ2-7 better; the J call may be wrong. This CDR3 contains 14 residues. Germline V gene data show CDR1 as LNHDA and CDR2 as SQIVND (reference sequence). CDR3 DNA: TGTGCCAGTAGGCGGGACAGGGCTTCCTACGAGCAGTACTTC. Its translation is CASRRDRASYEQYF.

The chain couples TRBV7-2 to TRBJ2-2; D might be TRBD2 (5 bases). This CDR3 region has 14 residues. V was clipped by 5 bases and J by 4 bases, with 11 bases between them. Germline V lookup: CDR1 SGHTA, CDR2 FQGNSA. CDR3 in DNA: TGTGCCAGCAGCGTGTTGACTACCACCGGGGAGCTGTTTTTT. It encodes CASSVLTTTGELFF.

This chain links TRBV29-1 with TRBJ2-6; tentative D call: TRBD2 (5 bases). CDR3 size: 13 residues. The V end was cut by 3 bases, the J end by 4 bases, with 7 bases between. The germline CDR1 and CDR2 sequences are SQVTM and ANQGSEA. The CDR3 nucleotides read TGCAGCGTTGAGAGGGTCGGGGCCAACGTCCTGACTTTC. Translated, it gives CSVERVGANVLTF.

The genes are TRBV10-3 and TRBJ2-7; perhaps TRBD1 as D (5 bases). The length of the CDR3 is 11 residues. Trimming removed 9 bases at V and 3 bases at J, with 9 bases between. Germline V gene lookup returns CDR1 ENHRY and CDR2 SYGVKD. The CDR3 protein is CAIARGYEQYF. DNA for the CDR3: TGTGCCATAGCTAGGGGCTACGAGCAGTACTTC.

CDR3 sequence: CASTPFRTGELFF. In DNA, the CDR3 is TGTGCCAGTACCCCATTTAGAACCGGGGAGCTGTTTTTT. The chain links TRBV19 to TRBJ2-2; unclear D gene. V lost 7 bases and J 5 bases, leaving 11 bases between the germline ends. CDR3 size: 13 residues. The V gene's germline CDR1 is LNHDA and CDR2 SQIVND (reference sequence).

The V gene is TRBV6-6, the J gene TRBJ2-1, with 13 bases matching TRBD2. The CDR3 contains 15 residues. CDR1 is MNHNY, CDR2 SVGAGI, per germline (reference sequence). J gave up 10 bases and V 1 base, and 4 bases lay outside the gene matches. The CDR3 here is CASSYFGLAGDEQFF. CDR3 nucleotides: TGTGCCAGCAGTTACTTTGGACTAGCGGGAGACGAGCAGTTCTTC.

This clone was found once. V usage is TRBV7-8 and J usage is TRBJ2-5; the D is unclear. The germline CDR1 and CDR2 sequences are SGHVS and FQNEAQ. CDR3 size: 14 residues. Between the trimmed V and J ends, which lost 2 bases and 4 bases, there was a span of 11 bases. This CDR3 reads CASSLSSRGETQYF. In DNA, the CDR3 is TGTGCCAGCAGCTTATCCTCCCGAGGAGAGACCCAGTACTTC.

The chain combines TRBV15 with TRBJ2-1; D remains unclear. Trimming removed 1 base at V and 2 bases at J, with 12 bases between. There are 16 residues in the CDR3. CDR1 is LNHNV and CDR2 is YYDKDF in the germline V gene (reference sequence). The CDR3 loop is CATSRVMGGAYNEQFF. CDR3 bases: TGTGCCACCAGCAGAGTCATGGGCGGCGCCTACAATGAGCAGTTCTTC.

J is TRBJ2-5 and V is TRBV28; D uncertain. V dropped 7 bases and J dropped 1 base, with 7 bases sitting between them. In germline, CDR1 is MDHEN, CDR2 SYDVKM. CDR3 size: 12 residues. The CDR3 here is CASNLPQETQYF. The CDR3 DNA follows: TGTGCCAGCAACCTGCCCCAAGAGACCCAGTACTTC.

The chain joins TRBV5-1 to TRBJ1-1, with TRBD1 matching over 9 bases. Trimming at V came to 3 bases and at J to 7 bases, leaving 4 bases not matched to a gene. In germline, CDR1 is SGHRS, CDR2 YFSETQ. The CDR3 length is 13 residues. The CDR3 is CASSSGQGLEAFF. The CDR3 nucleotides read TGCGCCAGCAGCTCAGGACAGGGGCTTGAAGCTTTCTTT. The full variable domain, in which reference TRBV5-1 and TRBJ1-1 provide the parts outside the CDR3, is KAGVTQTPRYLIKTRGQQVTLSCSPISGHRSVSWYQQTPGQGLQFLFEYFSETQRNKGNFPGRFSGRQFSNSRSEMNVSTLELGDSALYLCASSSGQGLEAFFGQGTRLTVV.

The rearrangement joins TRBV11-3 to TRBJ2-3, with no clear D. Germline V gives CDR1 SGHNT, CDR2 YENEEA. V lost 5 bases and J lost 0, with 9 bases in between. The CDR3 spans 14 residues. The CDR3 loop is CASSPDPSTDTQYF. The CDR3, as DNA: TGTGCCAGCAGCCCCGACCCAAGCACAGATACGCAGTATTTT.

The V gene is TRBV19, the J gene TRBJ2-7, with D maybe TRBD2 (6 bases). CDR3 length: 13 residues. V shed 8 bases and J shed 2 bases, with 13 bases lying between them. Germline V gene sequence: CDR1 LNHDA, CDR2 SQIVND (reference sequence). Written as DNA, the CDR3 is TGTGCCAGTTCCGGGACTCCCACCTACGAGCAGTACTTC. Translation gives CASSGTPTYEQYF.

This chain connects TRBV11-2 to TRBJ2-7; perhaps D is TRBD1 or TRBD2 (5 bases each). Trimming left V 5 bases short and J 3 bases short, with 26 bases between. This CDR3 region has 18 residues. Germline CDR1 and CDR2: SGHAT and FQNNGV. The CDR3 loop is CASSPISRSRGSDYEQYF. In DNA, the CDR3 is TGTGCCAGCAGCCCCATCTCCCGTTCCCGGGGCTCCGACTACGAGCAGTACTTC.

This chain joins TRBV11-2 and TRBJ2-5; 8 bases are shared with TRBD1. Near its end, the DNA agrees better with TRBJ2-7, so the J call may be wrong. The length of the CDR3 is 15 residues. Germline CDR1 and CDR2: SGHAT and FQNNGV. CDR3 region: CASSSRTGSTYEQYF. The CDR3 coding sequence is TGTGCCAGCAGCTCCCGGACAGGGTCCACCTACGAGCAGTACTTC.

This clone was counted once. This chain connects TRBV5-1 to TRBJ2-1; 12 positions agree with TRBD2. V dropped 4 bases and J dropped 6; count of bases not matched to a gene: 8. Germline V CDR1 and CDR2: SGHRS, YFSETQ. CDR3 size: 16 residues. In DNA form, the CDR3 reads TGCGCCAGCAGCCTAACAGGACTAGCGGGACTCAATGAGCAGTTCTTC. Its translation: CASSLTGLAGLNEQFF. The whole variable domain, remainder taken from reference TRBV5-1 and TRBJ2-1, is KAGVTQTPRYLIKTRGQQVTLSCSPISGHRSVSWYQQTPGQGLQFLFEYFSETQRNKGNFPGRFSGRQFSNSRSEMNVSTLELGDSALYLCASSLTGLAGLNEQFFGPGTRLTVL.

The rearrangement joins TRBV2 to TRBJ2-3; 9 bases agree with TRBD1. After removal of 7 bases from V and 10 bases from J, the junction contained 6 bases not matched to a gene. This CDR3 has 12 amino acids. CDR1 is SNHLY, CDR2 FYNNEI, per germline. CDR3 nucleotide sequence: TGTGCCAGCACCCCGGACAGGGGAGCGCAGTATTTT. The encoded protein is CASTPDRGAQYF.

The CDR3 coding sequence is TGTGCCAGCAGCCCCGCTAGCGAATACTACGAGCAGTACTTC. Translated, it gives CASSPASEYYEQYF. The V gene is TRBV6-5, the J gene TRBJ2-7, with a possible D match to TRBD2 (6 bases). The V end lost 6 bases, the J end lost 3 bases, and 15 bases lay between the germline ends. The CDR3 runs to 14 residues. Germline CDR1 MNHEY, CDR2 SVGAGI.